This record looks at one TCR beta chain sequence and its context. This clonotype was observed a few times. What this receptor recognizes is not known. The sample holds no much larger clone one base away, and base qualities are not on file. V loses 4 bases, J loses 4 bases, and the germline ends lie 20 bases apart. The germline V gene supplies CDR1 SGHTA and CDR2 FQGNSA. Reading from cysteine to phenylalanine, the CDR3 counts 17 amino acids. The only DNA kept is the CDR3, 51 bases in frame from the first base. The 39 donors, aged about 6 to 90 years, were systemically healthy Caucasian individuals from Russia. Each donor gave ten milliliters of peripheral blood, collected into EDTA-treated Vacutainer tubes. Ficoll-Paque density-gradient centrifugation was used to isolate PBMCs, with at least 7 million per sample. Trizol reagent was used to extract total RNA from the PBMCs, yielding at least 6 micrograms per sample. For every donor, flow cytometry on a PBMC aliquot measured the percentage of naive CD45RAhigh/CD27high T cells.

The sample originates from a study of blood T cells in healthy people across ages (dated by TCRdb to 2015 to 2017). Study-wide context: In model experiments, template switching captured roughly one uniquely barcoded TCR beta cDNA molecule for every two T cells. The study analyzed two additional independent replicas of 1 million unique cDNA reads from the same blood draw for two donors, one aged 18 to 29 and one aged 80 or older. Donors of different ages were randomly distributed across sequencing lanes to avoid experimental bias. Four age groups were formed from the donors: young (average approximately 15 years), middle-aged (approximately 41), aged (around 62) and long-lived (around 82). The study measured age-related changes in TCR beta repertoire diversity using deep sequencing normalized with unique cDNA molecular identifiers.

The library was obtained by 5' RACE. The second PCR ran for about 6 to 12 cycles and used a J-beta primer mix along with a sample-barcoded 5' primer. A template-switch 5' adaptor carrying 12 random nucleotides introduced a unique molecular identifier onto each TCR beta cDNA molecule. At least 2.5 million CDR3-containing paired-end reads were obtained from each sample. The Mint cDNA synthesis kit, primed by a TRBC-specific oligonucleotide, was used to synthesize first-strand cDNA from all RNA. After uracil-DNA glycosylase treatment, a first 18-cycle PCR used universal primers M1SS and BC2_uni_R on all cDNA. In the authors' own workflow: For normalization, 1 million high-quality reads, each with a distinct molecular identifier, were randomly selected from each sample. Instead of being binned into consensus sequences, reads that shared molecular identifiers were thrown out. CDR3 identification, clonotype clustering and error correction used MiTCR with a Q25 quality threshold and the strictest error-elimination algorithm. Lower-bound total TCR beta diversity was estimated with a nonparametric unseen species model using Euler transformation. The public reads were reanalyzed by TCRdb: fastp trimming at Q25, MiXCR alignment, in-frame beta chains only. Rows matching on CDR3 protein sequence are summarized as one entry with the most common DNA and genes. The V and J calls, along with clone size, are taken from TCRdb and not from the paper's own processing. The sample contains fewer than 2 million distinct CDR3 sequences, roughly two fifths of them found a single time. Roughly 23% of the sample lies in the top ten.

Findings and caveats that apply to the study as a whole: Observed TCR beta diversity correlated strongly with the percentage of naive T cells measured by flow cytometry. Total diversity estimates from one million sequenced T cells were considered lower bounds and underestimates. The long-lived group showed more naive CD4+ T cells, fewer expanded clones and increased TCR diversity than the aged group, suggesting age selection. As age increased, observed TCR beta diversity per million T cells dropped in a roughly linear way, and a significant reduction was already evident by age roughly 40. Because profiling used bulk unsorted PBMCs, naive and antigen-experienced compartments could not be compared conclusively. Because the CMV infection status of the donors was unknown, age-related changes in expanded clonotypes may potentially have been confounded.

The source of this sequence is a human donor in good health. The V and J segments used are TRBV7-2 and TRBJ2-1; the D segment may tentatively be TRBD1 or TRBD2, each giving 6 matched bases. The material sequenced was blood. The CDR3 in this case is CASSSRRGAGIYNEQFF. The DNA is as follows: TGTGCCAGCAGCTCACGAAGGGGGGCGGGGATTTACAATGAGCAGTTCTTC.